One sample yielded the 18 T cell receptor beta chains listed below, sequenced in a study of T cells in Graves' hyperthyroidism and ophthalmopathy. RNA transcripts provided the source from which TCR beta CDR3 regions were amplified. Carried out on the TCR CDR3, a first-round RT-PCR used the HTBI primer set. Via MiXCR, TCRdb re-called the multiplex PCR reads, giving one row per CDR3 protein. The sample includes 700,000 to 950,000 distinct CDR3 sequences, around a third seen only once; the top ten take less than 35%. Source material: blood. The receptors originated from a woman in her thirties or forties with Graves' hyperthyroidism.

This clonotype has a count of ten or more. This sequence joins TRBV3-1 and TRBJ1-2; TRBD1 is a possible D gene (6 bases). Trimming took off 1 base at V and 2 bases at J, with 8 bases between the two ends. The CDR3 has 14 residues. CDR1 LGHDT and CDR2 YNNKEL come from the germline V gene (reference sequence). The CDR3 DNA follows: TGTGCCAGCAGCCAAGTTACAGGGAACTATGGCTACACCTTC. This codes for CASSQVTGNYGYTF.

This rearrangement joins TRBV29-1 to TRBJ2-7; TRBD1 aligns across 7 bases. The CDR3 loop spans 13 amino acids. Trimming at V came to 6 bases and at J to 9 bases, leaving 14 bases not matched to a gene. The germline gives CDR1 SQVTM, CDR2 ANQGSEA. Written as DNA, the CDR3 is TGCAGCGTGATGAGGGACAGCCCCTGCGGGCAGTACTTC. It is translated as CSVMRDSPCGQYF.

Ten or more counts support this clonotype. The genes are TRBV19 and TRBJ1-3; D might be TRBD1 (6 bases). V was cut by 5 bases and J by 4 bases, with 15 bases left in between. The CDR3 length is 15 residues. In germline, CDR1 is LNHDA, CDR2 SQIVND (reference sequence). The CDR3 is CASSSWGAAGNTIYF. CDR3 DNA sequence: TGTGCCAGTAGTTCGTGGGGGGCGGCCGGAAACACCATATATTTT.

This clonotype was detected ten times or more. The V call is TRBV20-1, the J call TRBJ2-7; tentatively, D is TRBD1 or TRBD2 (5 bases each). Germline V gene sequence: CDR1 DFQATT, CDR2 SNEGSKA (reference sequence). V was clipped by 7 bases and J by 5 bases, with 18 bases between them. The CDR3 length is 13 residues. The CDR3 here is CSVPGRLGNEQYF. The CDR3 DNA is TGCAGTGTCCCGGGGCGTTTGGGTAACGAGCAGTACTTC.

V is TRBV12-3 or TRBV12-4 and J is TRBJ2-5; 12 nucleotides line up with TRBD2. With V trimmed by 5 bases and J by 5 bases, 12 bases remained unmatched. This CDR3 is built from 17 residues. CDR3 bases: TGTGCCAGCAGTATACTTCTAGCGGGAGGGCCAAGGGAGACCCAGTACTTC. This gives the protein CASSILLAGGPRETQYF.

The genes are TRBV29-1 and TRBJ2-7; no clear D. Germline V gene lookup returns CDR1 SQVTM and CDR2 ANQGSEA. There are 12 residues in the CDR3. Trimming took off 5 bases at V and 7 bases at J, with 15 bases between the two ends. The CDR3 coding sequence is TGCAGCGTTCTCGTTTCTACGTGGGAGCAGTACTTC. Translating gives CSVLVSTWEQYF.

DNA of the CDR3: TGCAGTGCTAGTGGGGCAGGGGGCATGTACGAGCAGTACTTC. Protein: CSASGAGGMYEQYF. V usage is TRBV20-1 and J usage is TRBJ2-7, with TRBD1 identical over 8 bases. There are 14 residues in the CDR3. Germline CDR1 is DFQATT and CDR2 is SNEGSKA (reference sequence). The V segment lost 3 bases and the J segment 4 bases; nucleotides outside the gene matches: 8.

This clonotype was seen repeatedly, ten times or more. This CDR3 reads CASSAGTGIYEQYF. The CDR3 DNA sequence: TGTGCCAGTAGTGCCGGGACAGGGATCTACGAGCAGTACTTC. The gene calls are TRBV19 and TRBJ2-7, with TRBD1 matching over 9 bases. Germline assignment: CDR1 LNHDA and CDR2 SQIVND (reference sequence). CDR3 length: 14 amino acids. V dropped 5 bases and J dropped 3; count of bases not matched to a gene: 5.

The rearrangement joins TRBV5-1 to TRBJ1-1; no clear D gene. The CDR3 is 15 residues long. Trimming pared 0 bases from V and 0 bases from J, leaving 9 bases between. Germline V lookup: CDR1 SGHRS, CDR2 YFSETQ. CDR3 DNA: TGCGCCAGCAGCTTGGCTTCGGGCTTGAACACTGAAGCTTTCTTT. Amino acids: CASSLASGLNTEAFF.

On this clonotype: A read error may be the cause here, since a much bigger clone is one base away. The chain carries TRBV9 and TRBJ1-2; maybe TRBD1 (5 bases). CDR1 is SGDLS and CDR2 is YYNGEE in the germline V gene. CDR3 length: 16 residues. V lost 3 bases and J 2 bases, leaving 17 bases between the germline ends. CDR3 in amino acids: CASSAGRTRRNYGYTF. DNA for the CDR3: TGTGCCAGCAGCGCAGGGAGAACAAGGCGAAACTATGGCTACACCTTC.

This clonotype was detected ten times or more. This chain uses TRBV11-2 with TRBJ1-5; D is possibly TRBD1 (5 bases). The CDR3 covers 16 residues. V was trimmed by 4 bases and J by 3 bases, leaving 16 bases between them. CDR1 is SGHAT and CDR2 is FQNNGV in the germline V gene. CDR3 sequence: CASSSGLTGNNQPQHF. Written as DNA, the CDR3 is TGTGCCAGCAGCTCGGGGCTCACGGGAAACAATCAGCCCCAGCATTTT.

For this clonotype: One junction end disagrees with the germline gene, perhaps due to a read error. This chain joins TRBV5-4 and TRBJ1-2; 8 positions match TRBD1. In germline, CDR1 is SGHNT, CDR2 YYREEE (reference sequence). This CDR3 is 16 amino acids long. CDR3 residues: CASSPSIPGGGRGYTF. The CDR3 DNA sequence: TGCGCCAGCAGCCCCTCAATCCCAGGGGGCGGGAGGGGCTACACCTTC.

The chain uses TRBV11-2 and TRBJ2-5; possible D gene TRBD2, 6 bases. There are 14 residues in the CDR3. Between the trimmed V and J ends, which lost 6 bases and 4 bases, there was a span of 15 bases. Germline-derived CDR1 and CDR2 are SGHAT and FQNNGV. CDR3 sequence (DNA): TGTGCCAGCAGTTTCGGTAGCGGTGGAGAGACCCAGTACTTC. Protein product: CASSFGSGGETQYF.

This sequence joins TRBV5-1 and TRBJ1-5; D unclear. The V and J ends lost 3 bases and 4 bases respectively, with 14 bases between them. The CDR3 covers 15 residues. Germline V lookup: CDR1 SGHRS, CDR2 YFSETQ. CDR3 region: CASSSGGSSNQPQHF. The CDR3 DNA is TGCGCCAGCAGCTCGGGAGGCAGCAGTAATCAGCCCCAGCATTTT.

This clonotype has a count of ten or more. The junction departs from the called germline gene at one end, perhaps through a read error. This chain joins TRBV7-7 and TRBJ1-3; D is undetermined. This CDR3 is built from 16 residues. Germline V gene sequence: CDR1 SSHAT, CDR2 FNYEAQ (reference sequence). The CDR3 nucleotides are TGTGCTAGCAGCTTAGGTTCGGGAAACTCTGGAAACACCATATATTTT. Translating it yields CASSLGSGNSGNTIYF. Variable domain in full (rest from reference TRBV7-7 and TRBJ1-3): GAGVSQSPRYKVTKRGQDVTLRCDPISSHATLYWYQQALGQGPEFLTYFNYEAQPDKSGLPSDRFSAERPEGSISTLTIQRTEQRDSAMYRCASSLGSGNSGNTIYFGEGSWLTVV.

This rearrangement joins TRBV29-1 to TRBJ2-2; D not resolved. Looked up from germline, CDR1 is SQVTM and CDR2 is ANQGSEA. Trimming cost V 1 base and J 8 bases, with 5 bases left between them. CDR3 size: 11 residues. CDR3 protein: CSVEVAGELFF. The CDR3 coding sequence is TGCAGCGTTGAAGTCGCAGGGGAGCTGTTTTTT.

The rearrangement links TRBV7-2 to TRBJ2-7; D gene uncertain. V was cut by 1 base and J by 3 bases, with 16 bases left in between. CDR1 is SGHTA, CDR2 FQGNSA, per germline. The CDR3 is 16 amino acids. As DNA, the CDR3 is TGTGCCAGCAGCTTAGATCCAGGACCCCCCATCTACGAGCAGTACTTC. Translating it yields CASSLDPGPPIYEQYF.

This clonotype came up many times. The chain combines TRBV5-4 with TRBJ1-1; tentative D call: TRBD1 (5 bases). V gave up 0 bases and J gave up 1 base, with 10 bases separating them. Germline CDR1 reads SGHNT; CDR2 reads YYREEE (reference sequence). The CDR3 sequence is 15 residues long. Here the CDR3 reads CASSLGQGPNTEAFF. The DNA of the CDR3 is TGTGCCAGCAGCTTGGGGCAGGGACCGAACACTGAAGCTTTCTTT.